Following are 17 T cell receptor beta chains from one sample sequenced in a study of immune characterization of retroperitoneal liposarcoma. TCRdb ran MiXCR on the PCR reads and lists one entry per CDR3 protein. The table has 4,500 or so distinct CDR3 sequences, 35% to 45% seen once. The source material was tumor tissue. The receptors were gathered from a male donor with retroperitoneal liposarcoma.

V and J are TRBV5-1 and TRBJ2-1; D is ambiguous. This CDR3 region has 13 residues. The germline gives CDR1 SGHRS, CDR2 YFSETQ. V was clipped by 4 bases and J by 0 bases, with 5 bases between them. The CDR3 is CASSGISYNEQFF. As DNA, the CDR3 is TGCGCCAGCAGCGGCATCTCCTACAATGAGCAGTTCTTC.

This sequence joins TRBV12-3 or TRBV12-4 and TRBJ2-3; D unclear. Trimming removed 1 base at V and 1 base at J, with 9 bases between. The CDR3 totals 15 residues. The CDR3, as DNA: TGTGCCAGCAGTTTAGGACACGACGGCACAGATACGCAGTATTTT. Translating it yields CASSLGHDGTDTQYF.

The gene calls are TRBV7-2 and TRBJ2-5, with D perhaps matching TRBD1 (6 bases). Germline loops: CDR1 SGHTA, CDR2 FQGNSA. There are 14 residues in the CDR3. V shed 1 base and J shed 2 bases, with 8 bases lying between them. CDR3 sequence (DNA): TGTGCCAGCAGCTTAGACAGGGCTCAAGAGACCCAGTACTTC. Protein: CASSLDRAQETQYF.

This clonotype was counted at least ten times. J is TRBJ2-5 and V is TRBV5-1; possible D gene TRBD1, 6 bases. The J call is doubtful: the DNA matches TRBJ2-7 better. The CDR3 contains 18 residues. CDR1 SGHRS and CDR2 YFSETQ come from the germline V gene. The CDR3 loop is CASSSGTSLGTFYYEQYF. The CDR3 nucleotides read TGCGCCAGCAGCTCCGGAACCAGCCTGGGGACATTTTATTACGAGCAGTACTTC.

This clonotype was seen only a few times. V gene TRBV6-1 combines with J gene TRBJ2-1; tentatively, D is TRBD2 (5 bases). V gave up 0 bases and J gave up 10 bases, with 10 bases separating them. This CDR3 contains 13 residues. Germline CDR1 is MNHNS and CDR2 is SASEGT. CDR3 bases: TGTGCCAGCAGTGAAGCGCTAGCCGGGGAGCAGTTCTTC. Amino acid sequence: CASSEALAGEQFF.

The V and J genes are TRBV11-3 and TRBJ2-2; 11 nucleotides align to TRBD2. The junction had 2 bases not matched to a gene; V was cut back by 5 bases and J by 6 bases. Per germline, CDR1 SGHNT and CDR2 YENEEA. The CDR3 has 14 residues. As DNA, the CDR3 is TGTGCCAGCAGCACTAGCGGGAGTGCCGGGGAGCTGTTTTTT. Translated, it gives CASSTSGSAGELFF.

The V and J genes are TRBV6-1 and TRBJ2-5; D is undetermined. The J call is uncertain, as TRBJ2-7 better fits the DNA end. The CDR3 has 12 residues. Germline V CDR1 and CDR2: MNHNS, SASEGT. In nucleotides, the CDR3 is TGTGCCAGCAGTGAATTAAGCTACGAGCAGTACTTC. Amino acid sequence: CASSELSYEQYF.

CDR3 protein: CSVEAVTNTGELFF. The CDR3 DNA follows: TGCAGCGTTGAGGCGGTAACGAACACCGGGGAGCTGTTTTTT. This chain joins TRBV29-1 and TRBJ2-2, with no clear D. Germline CDR1 reads SQVTM; CDR2 reads ANQGSEA. V was cut by 3 bases and J by 0 bases, with 8 bases left in between. This CDR3 is built from 14 residues.

The chain has TRBV11-1 and TRBJ1-1; no firm D call. The CDR3 loop spans 13 amino acids. The V gene lost 6 bases and the J gene lost 3 bases, with 11 bases spanning the gap. Germline V gives CDR1 SGHAT, CDR2 FQDESV (reference sequence). The CDR3 region has the DNA TGTGCCAGCAGTTTAAGAGTAGACACTGAAGCTTTCTTT. Translated, it gives CASSLRVDTEAFF.

The chain uses TRBV24-1 and TRBJ1-1, with 8 bases matching TRBD1. The germline V gene has CDR1 KGHDR and CDR2 SFDVKD. CDR3 size: 11 residues. J was trimmed by 7 bases and V by 6 bases; bases with no gene match: 0. The CDR3 DNA is TGTGCCACCAGTACAGGGGGTGAAGCTTTCTTT. This gives the protein CATSTGGEAFF.

This clonotype showed up just a few times. The genes are TRBV6-1 and TRBJ1-6, with 7 bases that match TRBD1. CDR1 MNHNS and CDR2 SASEGT come from the germline V gene. The CDR3 runs to 13 residues. J was trimmed by 10 bases and V by 7 bases; bases with no gene match: 7. Here the CDR3 reads CASKTGSHSPLHF. Here the CDR3 DNA reads TGTGCCAGCAAGACAGGGTCCCACTCACCCCTCCACTTT.

This clonotype is categorized as medium-sized. A read error may be the cause here, since a much bigger clone is one base away. The chain has TRBV6-1 and TRBJ2-1; TRBD2 matches at 7 bases. The end of the DNA aligns better with TRBJ2-7, so the J call may be wrong. CDR1 and CDR2 from the germline V gene are MNHNS and SASEGT. There are 13 residues in the CDR3. CDR3 residues: CASRLAVWSEQYF. The CDR3 DNA is TGTGCCAGCAGGCTAGCGGTGTGGAGTGAGCAGTACTTC.

CDR3 in amino acids: CASSYSGNAGELFF. The CDR3 nucleotides read TGTGCCAGCAGTTACTCGGGGAATGCCGGGGAGCTGTTTTTT. The chain is built from TRBV6-6 and TRBJ2-2; D call uncertain. Germline CDR1 MNHNY, CDR2 SVGAGI (reference sequence). The V end was cut by 0 bases, the J end by 6 bases, with 8 bases between. The CDR3 sequence is 14 residues long.

This clonotype was seen only a few times. V and J are TRBV6-1 and TRBJ2-5; a possible D gene is TRBD2 (5 bases). This CDR3 is 14 amino acids long. Germline V gene lookup returns CDR1 MNHNS and CDR2 SASEGT. V was cut by 7 bases and J by 4 bases, with 16 bases left in between. This CDR3 reads CASTPAAGGETQYF. CDR3 sequence (DNA): TGTGCCAGCACTCCGGCGGCGGGTGGAGAGACCCAGTACTTC.

This CDR3 reads CATREGPYEQYF. The CDR3 coding sequence is TGTGCCACTAGGGAGGGTCCGTACGAGCAGTACTTC. The chain combines TRBV6-1 with TRBJ2-1; 7 bases line up with TRBD2. The end of the DNA fits TRBJ2-7 better, so the J call may be wrong. Per germline, CDR1 MNHNS and CDR2 SASEGT. The CDR3 spans 12 residues.

In this sample, this clonotype turned up once. The chain combines TRBV25-1 with TRBJ2-1; TRBD2 agrees at 11 bases. Germline lookup yields CDR1 MGHDK and CDR2 SYGVNS. This CDR3 spans 14 amino acids. The trim removed 10 bases at V and 5 bases at J, leaving 7 bases unmatched. CDR3 region: CATTSGSTDNEQFF. The DNA for the CDR3 is TGTGCCACAACTAGCGGGAGTACGGACAATGAGCAGTTCTTC.

The chain couples TRBV6-1 to TRBJ2-1, with 9 nucleotides matching TRBD1. The CDR3 has 14 amino acids. J lost 6 bases, V lost 8 bases, and 8 bases had no gene match. Germline V gene lookup returns CDR1 MNHNS and CDR2 SASEGT. CDR3 loop: CASQPGQGGNEQFF. In DNA form, the CDR3 reads TGTGCCAGCCAACCGGGACAGGGTGGCAATGAGCAGTTCTTC.